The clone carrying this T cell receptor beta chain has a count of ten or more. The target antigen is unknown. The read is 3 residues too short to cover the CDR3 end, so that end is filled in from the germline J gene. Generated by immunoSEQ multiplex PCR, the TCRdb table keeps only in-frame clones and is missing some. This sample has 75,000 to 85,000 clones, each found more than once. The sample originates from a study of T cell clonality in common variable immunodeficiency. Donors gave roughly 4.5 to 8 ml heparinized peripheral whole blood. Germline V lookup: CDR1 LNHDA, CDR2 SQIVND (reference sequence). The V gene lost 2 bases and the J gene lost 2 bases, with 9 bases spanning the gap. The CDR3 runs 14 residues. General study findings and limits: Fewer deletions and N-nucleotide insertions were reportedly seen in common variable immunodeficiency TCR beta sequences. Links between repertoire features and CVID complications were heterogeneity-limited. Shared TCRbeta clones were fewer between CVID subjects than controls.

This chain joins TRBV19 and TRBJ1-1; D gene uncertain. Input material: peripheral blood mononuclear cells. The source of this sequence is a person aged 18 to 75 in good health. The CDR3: CASSIWQDNTEAFF. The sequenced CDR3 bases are TGTGCCAGTAGTATATGGCAGGATAACACTGAA. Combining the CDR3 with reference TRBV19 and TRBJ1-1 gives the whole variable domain DGGITQSPKYLFRKEGQNVTLSCEQNLNHDAMYWYRQDPGQGLRLIYYSQIVNDFQKGDIAEGYSVSREKKESFPLTVTSAQKNPTAFYLCASSIWQDNTEAFFGQGTRLTVV.